This T cell receptor beta chain emerged from a study of shared clonotypes between healthy human individuals. Whole-study results and caveats: Clonotypes which were not shared had lower generation probabilities than clonotypes that all four donors shared. Investigators collected only blood, and repertoires in tissues likely differ. Richness estimates generally favored naive over memory subsets.

The authors split each subset's genomic DNA evenly across several immunoSEQ plates. Profiled with immunoSEQ multiplex PCR; TCRdb holds only in-frame clones, not every one. The sample consists of 2,100,000 or so clones, approximately 96% of them appearing once. On this clone: Its target is unknown.

The receptor comes from a man aged 18-30 years in good health. The sample was naive CD4+ T cells sorted from blood. Subset noted: CD45RA+ positively selected.

The CDR3 here is CASSLAPFGELFF. CDR3 nucleotides: TGTGCCAGCAGCTTAGCTCCTTTCGGGGAGCTGTTTTTT. This chain links TRBV11-2 with TRBJ2-2; the D is unclear. The V gene's germline CDR1 is SGHAT and CDR2 FQNNGV. V lost 1 base and J 7 bases, leaving 7 bases between the germline ends. The CDR3 is 13 residues long.